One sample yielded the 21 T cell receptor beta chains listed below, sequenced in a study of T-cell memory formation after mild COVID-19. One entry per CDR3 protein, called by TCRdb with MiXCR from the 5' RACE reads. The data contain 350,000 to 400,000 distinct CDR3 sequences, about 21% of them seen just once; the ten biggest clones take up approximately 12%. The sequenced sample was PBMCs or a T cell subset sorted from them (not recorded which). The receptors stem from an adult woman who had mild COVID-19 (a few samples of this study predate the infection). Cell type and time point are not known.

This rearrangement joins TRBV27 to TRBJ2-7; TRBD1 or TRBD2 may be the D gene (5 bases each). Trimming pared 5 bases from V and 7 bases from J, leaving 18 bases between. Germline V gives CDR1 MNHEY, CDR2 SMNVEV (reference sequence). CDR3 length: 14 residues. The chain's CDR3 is CASSLGTRAWEQYF. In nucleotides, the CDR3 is TGTGCCAGCAGTCTCGGGACCAGGGCATGGGAGCAGTACTTC.

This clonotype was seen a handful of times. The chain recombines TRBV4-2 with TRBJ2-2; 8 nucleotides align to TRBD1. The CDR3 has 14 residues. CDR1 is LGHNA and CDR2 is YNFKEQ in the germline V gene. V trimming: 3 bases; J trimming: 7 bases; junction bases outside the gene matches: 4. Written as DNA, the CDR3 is TGTGCCAGCAGCCAGGACAGGGCGGACGGGGAGCTGTTTTTT. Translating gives CASSQDRADGELFF.

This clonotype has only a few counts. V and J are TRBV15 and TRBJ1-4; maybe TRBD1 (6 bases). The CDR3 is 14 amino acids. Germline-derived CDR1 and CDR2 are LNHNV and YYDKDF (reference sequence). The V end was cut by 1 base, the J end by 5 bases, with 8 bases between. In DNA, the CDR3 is TGTGCCACCAGCAGAGTACAGGGAAATGAAAAACTGTTTTTT. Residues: CATSRVQGNEKLFF.

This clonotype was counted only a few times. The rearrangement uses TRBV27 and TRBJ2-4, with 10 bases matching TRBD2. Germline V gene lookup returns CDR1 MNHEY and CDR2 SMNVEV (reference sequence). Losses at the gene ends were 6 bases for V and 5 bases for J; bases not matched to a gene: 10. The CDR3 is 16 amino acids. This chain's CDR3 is CASSPYPGTSENIQYF. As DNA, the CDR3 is TGTGCCAGCAGCCCCTATCCTGGGACTAGCGAAAACATTCAGTACTTC.

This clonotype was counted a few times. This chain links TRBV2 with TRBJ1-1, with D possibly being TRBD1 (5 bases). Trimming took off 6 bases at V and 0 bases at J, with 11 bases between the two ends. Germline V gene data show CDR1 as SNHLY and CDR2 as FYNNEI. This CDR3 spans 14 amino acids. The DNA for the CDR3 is TGTGCCAGCAGGGAGGACACTATGAACACTGAAGCTTTCTTT. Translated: CASREDTMNTEAFF.

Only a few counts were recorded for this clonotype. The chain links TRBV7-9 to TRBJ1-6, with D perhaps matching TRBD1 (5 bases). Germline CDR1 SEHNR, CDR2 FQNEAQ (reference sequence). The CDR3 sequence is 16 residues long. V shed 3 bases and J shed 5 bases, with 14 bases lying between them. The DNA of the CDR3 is TGTGCCAGCAGCTTGGATGGAGGGGCCGATAATTCACCCCTCCACTTT. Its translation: CASSLDGGADNSPLHF.

As DNA, the CDR3 is TGTGCCAGCAGGCTGTCGGCAACAGATACGCAGTATTTT. Protein sequence: CASRLSATDTQYF. V gene TRBV7-3 combines with J gene TRBJ2-3; no definite D call. The CDR3 is 13 amino acids. In germline, CDR1 is SGHTA, CDR2 FQGTGA. V lost 6 bases to trimming and J lost 3 bases, with 10 bases between them. The full variable domain, completed using reference TRBV7-3 and TRBJ2-3, is GAGVSQTPSNKVTEKGKYVELRCDPISGHTALYWYRQSLGQGPEFLIYFQGTGAADDSGLPNDRFFAVRPEGSVSTLKIQRTERGDSAVYLCASRLSATDTQYFGPGTRLTVL.

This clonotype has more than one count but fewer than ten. CDR3 coding DNA: TGTGCCAGCAGTGAATACCGTAGCGGGATCTACAATGAGCAGTTCTTC. It encodes CASSEYRSGIYNEQFF. The chain is built from TRBV6-1 and TRBJ2-1; 8 bases line up with TRBD2. The trim removed 2 bases at V and 3 bases at J, leaving 6 bases unmatched. Germline V CDR1 and CDR2: MNHNS, SASEGT. The CDR3 covers 16 residues.

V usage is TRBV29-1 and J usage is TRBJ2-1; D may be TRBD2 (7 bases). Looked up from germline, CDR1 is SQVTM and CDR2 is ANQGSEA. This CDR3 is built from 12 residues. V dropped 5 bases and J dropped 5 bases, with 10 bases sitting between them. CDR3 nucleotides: TGCAGCGTTCGGGGGGCACACAATGAGCAGTTCTTC. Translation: CSVRGAHNEQFF.

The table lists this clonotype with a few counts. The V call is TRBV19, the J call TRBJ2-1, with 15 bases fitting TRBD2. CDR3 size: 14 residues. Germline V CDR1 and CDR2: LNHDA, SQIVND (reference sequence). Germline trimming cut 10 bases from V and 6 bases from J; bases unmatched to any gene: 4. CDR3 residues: CATSGLAGGNEQFF. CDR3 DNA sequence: TGTGCCACCTCGGGACTAGCGGGGGGCAATGAGCAGTTCTTC.

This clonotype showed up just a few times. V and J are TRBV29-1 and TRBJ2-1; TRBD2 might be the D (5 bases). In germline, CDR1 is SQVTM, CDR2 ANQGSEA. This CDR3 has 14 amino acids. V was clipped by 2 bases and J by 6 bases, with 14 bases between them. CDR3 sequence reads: CSVESTEVPNEQFF. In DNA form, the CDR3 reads TGCAGCGTTGAATCGACGGAGGTTCCCAATGAGCAGTTCTTC.

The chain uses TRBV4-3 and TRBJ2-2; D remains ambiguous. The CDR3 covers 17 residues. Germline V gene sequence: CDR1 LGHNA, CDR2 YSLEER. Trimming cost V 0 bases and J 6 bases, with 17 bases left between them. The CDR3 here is CASSQEGTRRISGELFF. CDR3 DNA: TGCGCCAGCAGCCAAGAAGGAACCCGCCGTATTTCCGGGGAGCTGTTTTTT.

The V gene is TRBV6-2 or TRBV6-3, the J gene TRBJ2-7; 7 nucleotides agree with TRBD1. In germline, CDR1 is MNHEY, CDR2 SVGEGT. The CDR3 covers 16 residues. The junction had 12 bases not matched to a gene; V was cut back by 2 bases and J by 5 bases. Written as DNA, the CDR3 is TGTGCCAGCAGTTACCGCGTGACGTCCGGACAGGACGAGCAGTACTTC. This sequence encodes CASSYRVTSGQDEQYF.

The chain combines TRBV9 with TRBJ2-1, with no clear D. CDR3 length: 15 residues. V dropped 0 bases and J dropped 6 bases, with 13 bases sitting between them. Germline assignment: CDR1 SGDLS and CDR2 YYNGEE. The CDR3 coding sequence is TGTGCCAGCAGCGTAGCTTGGGCTAGTGGCAATGAGCAGTTCTTC. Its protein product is CASSVAWASGNEQFF.

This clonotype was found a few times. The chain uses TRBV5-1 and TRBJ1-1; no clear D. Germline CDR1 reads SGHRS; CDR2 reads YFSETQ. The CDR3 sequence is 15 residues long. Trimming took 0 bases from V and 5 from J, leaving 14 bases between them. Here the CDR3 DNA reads TGCGCCAGCAGCTTGGGTCTCCCTGGACGGACTGAAGCTTTCTTT. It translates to CASSLGLPGRTEAFF.

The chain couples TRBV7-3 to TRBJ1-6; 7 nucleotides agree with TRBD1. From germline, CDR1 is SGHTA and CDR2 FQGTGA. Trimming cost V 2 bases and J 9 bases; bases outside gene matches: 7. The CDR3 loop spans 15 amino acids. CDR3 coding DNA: TGTGCCAGCAGCTTAGGGACAGCAGAGGGTTCACCCCTCCACTTT. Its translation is CASSLGTAEGSPLHF.

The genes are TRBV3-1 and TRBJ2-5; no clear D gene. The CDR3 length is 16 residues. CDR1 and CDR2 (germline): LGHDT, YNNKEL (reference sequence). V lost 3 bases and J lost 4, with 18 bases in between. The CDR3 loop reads CASSHPDEEGSETQYF. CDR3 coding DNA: TGTGCCAGCAGCCACCCGGACGAGGAAGGGTCAGAGACCCAGTACTTC.

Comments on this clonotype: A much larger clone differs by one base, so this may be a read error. CDR3 in DNA: TGTGCCAGCAGCTCCTTACTCCGGGACAACGTTGTGGGCTACACCTTC. It translates to CASSSLLRDNVVGYTF. V and J are TRBV11-2 and TRBJ1-2; perhaps TRBD1 as D (6 bases). With 4 bases removed from V and 8 bases from J, the gap between germline ends came to 23 bases. CDR1 and CDR2 (germline): SGHAT, FQNNGV. This CDR3 has 16 amino acids.

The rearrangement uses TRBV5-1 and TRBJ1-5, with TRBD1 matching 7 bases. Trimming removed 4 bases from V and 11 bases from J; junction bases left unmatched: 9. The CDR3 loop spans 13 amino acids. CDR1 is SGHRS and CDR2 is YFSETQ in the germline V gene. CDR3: CASSETGVETQHF. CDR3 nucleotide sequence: TGCGCCAGCAGCGAAACAGGGGTTGAGACCCAGCATTTT. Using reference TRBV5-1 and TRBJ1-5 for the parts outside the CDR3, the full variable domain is KAGVTQTPRYLIKTRGQQVTLSCSPISGHRSVSWYQQTPGQGLQFLFEYFSETQRNKGNFPGRFSGRQFSNSRSEMNVSTLELGDSALYLCASSETGVETQHFGDGTRLSIL.

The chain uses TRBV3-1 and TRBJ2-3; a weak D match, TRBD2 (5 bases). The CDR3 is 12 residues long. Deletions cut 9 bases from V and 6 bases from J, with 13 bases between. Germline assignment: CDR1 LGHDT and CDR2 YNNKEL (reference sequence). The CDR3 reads CASRRSRDTQYF. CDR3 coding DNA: TGTGCCAGTCGGAGGTCCAGGGATACGCAGTATTTT.

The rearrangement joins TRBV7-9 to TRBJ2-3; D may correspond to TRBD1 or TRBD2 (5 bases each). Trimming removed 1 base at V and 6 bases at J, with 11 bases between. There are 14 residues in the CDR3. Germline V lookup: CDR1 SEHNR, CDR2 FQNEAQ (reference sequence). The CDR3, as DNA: TGTGCCAGCAGCTTAGAGTCCGGGGCCGATACGCAGTATTTT. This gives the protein CASSLESGADTQYF.